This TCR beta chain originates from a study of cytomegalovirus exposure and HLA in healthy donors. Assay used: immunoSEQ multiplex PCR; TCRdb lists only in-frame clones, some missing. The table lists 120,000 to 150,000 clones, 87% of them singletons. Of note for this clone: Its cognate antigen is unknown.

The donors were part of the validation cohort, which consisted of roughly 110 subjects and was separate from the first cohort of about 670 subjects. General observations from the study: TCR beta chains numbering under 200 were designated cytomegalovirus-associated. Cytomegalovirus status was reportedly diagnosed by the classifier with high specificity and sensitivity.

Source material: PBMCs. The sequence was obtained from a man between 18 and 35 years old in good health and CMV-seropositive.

CDR3 sequence (DNA): TGTGCCAGCAGGGACCTTGGGGGGACAGGGAGGCCCCAGCATTTT. Protein product: CASRDLGGTGRPQHF. This chain connects TRBV6-1 to TRBJ1-5, with 9 bases lining up with TRBD1. The CDR3 consists of 15 residues. With 6 bases clipped from V and 9 bases from J, the junction kept 12 bases outside the gene matches. Germline-derived CDR1 and CDR2 are MNHNS and SASEGT.